This is a list of T cell receptor beta chains from one sample in a study of Graves' ophthalmopathy and Graves' hyperthyroidism. In TCRdb, the multiplex PCR reads were re-called with MiXCR into one record per CDR3 protein. Among around 50,000 distinct CDR3 sequences listed, 50% were seen once. What was sequenced was peripheral blood. These receptors all come from an adult man with Graves' ophthalmopathy. Each CDR3 is given with its conserved first and last residue. The D gene is left open where the match is weak. Expanded clones are given a class, and other clones once, few, many or no size at all.

TRBV9	TRBJ1-2	.	.	CASSVGSNRVSGNTF	TGTGCCAGCAGCGTAGGAAGCAACAGGGTCTCTGGAAACACCTTC
TRBV2	TRBJ2-1	TRBD1	.	CASRPDREGNEQFF	TGTGCCAGCAGGCCTGACAGGGAAGGGAATGAGCAGTTCTTC
TRBV5-1	TRBJ1-4	.	many	CASSLGGYRDEKLFF	TGCGCCAGCAGCTTGGGGGGGTACAGGGATGAAAAACTGTTTTTT
TRBV6-5	TRBJ2-5	TRBD2	many	CASSSAGDYQETQYF	TGTGCCAGCAGTAGTGCGGGGGACTACCAAGAGACCCAGTACTTC
TRBV7-2	TRBJ1-2	.	few	CASSLDRAHNYGYTF	TGTGCCAGCAGCTTAGACAGGGCCCATAACTATGGCTACACCTTC
TRBV29-1	TRBJ2-1	TRBD2	once	CSVVGLAGASYNEQFF	TGCAGCGTTGTGGGACTAGCGGGGGCCTCCTACAATGAGCAGTTCTTC
TRBV20-1	TRBJ1-2	.	medium-sized	CSARDRRGDGYTF	TGCAGTGCTAGAGATCGAAGAGGGGACGGCTACACCTTC
TRBV19	TRBJ2-5	TRBD2	many	CASSIDSAGGSQETQYF	TGTGCCAGTAGTATAGACTCAGCGGGGGGGTCCCAAGAGACCCAGTACTTC
TRBV19	TRBJ2-2	.	.	CASSQRSGTGELFF	TGTGCCAGTAGCCAGAGATCCGGGACAGGGGAGCTGTTTTTT
TRBV5-1	TRBJ1-1	TRBD1	.	CASSIGQGAAGNTEAFF	TGCGCCAGCAGCATAGGACAGGGGGCAGCTGGAAACACTGAAGCTTTCTTT
TRBV6-2/TRBV6-3	TRBJ1-3	.	.	CASSAPGGSGNTIYF	TGTGCCAGCAGTGCGCCCGGAGGAAGCGGAAACACCATATATTTT
TRBV25-1	TRBJ2-3	.	.	CASQAVGQTDTQYF	TGTGCCAGCCAGGCGGTTGGACAGACAGATACGCAGTATTTT
TRBV25-1	TRBJ2-7	.	.	CASSLSGHYEQYF	TGTGCCAGCAGTCTTAGCGGACACTACGAGCAGTACTTC
TRBV7-2	TRBJ2-7	TRBD1	medium-sized	CASSSRTGAQQYF	TGTGCCAGCAGCTCAAGGACAGGGGCACAGCAGTACTTC
TRBV10-1	TRBJ2-5	TRBD2	.	CTSSASGAQETQYF	TGCACCAGCAGCGCTAGCGGGGCCCAAGAGACCCAGTACTTC
TRBV2	TRBJ1-3	.	.	CASRGGNTIYF	TGTGCCAGCAGGGGGGGGAACACCATATATTTT
TRBV20-1	TRBJ2-7	TRBD2	.	CSARSGGRGYKQYF	TGCAGTGCTAGGTCGGGGGGGCGAGGGTACAAGCAGTACTTC
TRBV28	TRBJ1-4	.	many	CASSLGQEKLFF	TGTGCCAGCAGTTTGGGTCAAGAAAAACTGTTTTTT
TRBV7-3	TRBJ2-7	.	once	CASSSIPQGTSSYEQYF	TGTGCCAGCAGCTCTATCCCCCAGGGGACGAGCTCCTACGAGCAGTACTTC
TRBV12-5	TRBJ1-2	.	.	CASGLVGSGGKGGYTF	TGTGCTAGTGGTTTGGTGGGTAGCGGGGGGAAGGGAGGCTACACCTTC
TRBV9	TRBJ2-1	TRBD2	many	CASSVGWTSGGYNEQFF	TGTGCCAGCAGCGTAGGCTGGACTAGCGGGGGATACAATGAGCAGTTCTTC
TRBV6-5	TRBJ1-2	TRBD1	once	CASSYDRGEGYTF	TGTGCCAGCAGTTACGACAGGGGTGAGGGCTACACCTTC
TRBV9	TRBJ1-1	.	.	CASSSVGSGVLYTEAFF	TGTGCCAGCAGCTCCGTTGGTAGCGGGGTTCTTTACACTGAAGCTTTCTTT
TRBV20-1	TRBJ2-1	TRBD2	many	CSATGLAERWAYNEQFF	TGCAGTGCCACTGGACTAGCGGAGCGGTGGGCCTACAATGAGCAGTTCTTC
TRBV7-9	TRBJ2-7	.	.	CASSQGPGYEQYF	TGTGCCAGCAGCCAGGGACCGGGCTACGAGCAGTACTTC
TRBV7-3	TRBJ1-1	.	many	CASSATANTEAFF	TGTGCCAGCAGCGCAACAGCGAACACTGAAGCTTTCTTT
TRBV27	TRBJ2-1	.	many	CASSFGLSNYNEQFF	TGTGCCAGCAGTTTCGGGTTATCGAACTACAATGAGCAGTTCTTC
TRBV20-1	TRBJ2-5	.	.	CSALIRGAGRQETQYF	TGCAGTGCTCTCATCCGGGGGGCCGGGAGGCAAGAGACCCAGTACTTC
TRBV24-1	TRBJ2-7	TRBD2	.	CATRGGFEQYF	TGTGCCACCCGGGGAGGGTTTGAGCAGTACTTC
TRBV20-1	TRBJ2-2	TRBD2	few	CSASGGLAGLTGELFF	TGCAGTGCTAGCGGGGGACTAGCGGGACTCACCGGGGAGCTGTTTTTT
TRBV20-1	TRBJ2-1	.	.	CSARDRAGNNEQFF	TGCAGTGCTAGAGATAGGGCGGGGAACAACGAGCAGTTCTTC
TRBV20-1	TRBJ2-3	TRBD2	many	CSARAGADQRGGPQYF	TGCAGTGCTAGAGCGGGGGCGGACCAGCGGGGGGGCCCGCAGTATTTT
TRBV7-3	TRBJ2-3	.	.	CASSLEFSTDTQYF	TGTGCCAGCAGCTTAGAATTCTCCACAGATACGCAGTATTTT
TRBV7-2	TRBJ2-3	TRBD1	.	CASSFRDRTDTQYF	TGTGCCAGCAGCTTCCGGGACAGGACAGATACGCAGTATTTT
TRBV10-3	TRBJ2-3	.	medium-sized	CAISDRMDRGDTQYF	TGTGCCATCAGTGACCGGATGGATAGGGGGGATACGCAGTATTTT
TRBV3-1	TRBJ2-1	.	many	CASSPRQRAYNEQFF	TGTGCCAGCAGCCCCCGGCAGCGAGCTTACAATGAGCAGTTCTTC
TRBV11-2	TRBJ2-1	TRBD2	.	CASSFALAGGSSYNEQFF	TGTGCCAGCAGCTTTGCACTAGCGGGAGGGAGCTCCTACAATGAGCAGTTCTTC
TRBV7-8	TRBJ2-3	TRBD2	once	CASSARLAGDTQYF	TGTGCCAGCAGCGCCAGACTAGCGGGAGATACGCAGTATTTT
TRBV6-1	TRBJ1-5	.	once	CASSDGRATQHF	TGTGCCAGCAGTGACGGGCGGGCGACCCAGCATTTT
TRBV7-6	TRBJ2-5	.	.	CASSPQTRGGETQYF	TGTGCCAGCAGCCCGCAGACTAGGGGCGGGGAGACCCAGTACTTC
TRBV10-3	TRBJ2-2	TRBD2	few	CAISDIGRAGDGELFF	TGTGCCATCAGTGATATCGGGAGGGCCGGGGACGGGGAGCTGTTTTTT
TRBV7-2	TRBJ1-1	.	.	CASSHRFLGGGNTEAFF	TGTGCCAGCAGTCACCGATTCTTGGGGGGCGGGAACACTGAAGCTTTCTTT
TRBV10-3	TRBJ1-1	TRBD1	.	CATGQGVSEAFF	TGTGCCACCGGACAGGGCGTAAGTGAAGCTTTCTTT
TRBV20-1	TRBJ2-1	TRBD2	many	CSARDPRDYTYNEQFF	TGCAGTGCTAGAGATCCCCGGGACTATACTTACAATGAGCAGTTCTTC
TRBV9	TRBJ1-5	.	once	CASSLVAGGQVTGTQHF	TGTGCCAGCAGCTTAGTGGCGGGAGGTCAAGTCACAGGTACGCAGCATTTT